The sample holds a few counts of the clone carrying this T cell receptor (beta chain). Trimming cost V 7 bases and J 4 bases, with 23 bases left between them. Germline V gives CDR1 MDHEN, CDR2 SYDVKM. The CDR3 is 17 residues long. This sample stems from a study of shared clonotypes between healthy human individuals. Profiled with immunoSEQ multiplex PCR; TCRdb holds only in-frame clones, not every one. The sample lists roughly 490,000 clones, 79% occurring once. The genes are TRBV28 and TRBJ1-3; D unclear. Material: PBMCs. The source is a woman aged 40 to 50 in good health. Some clones in this sample may be carry-over from other donors' samples. As DNA, the CDR3 is TGTGCCAGCACCGGAGGCGGACTGCTTAAAACGGGAAACACCATATATTTT. Residues: CASTGGGLLKTGNTIYF.